The text below deals with one TCR beta chain. The sample originates from a study of beta chain features in type 1 diabetes. The CDR3 is 13 residues long. V was clipped by 8 bases and J by 8 bases, with 16 bases between them. Germline values: CDR1 SEHNR, CDR2 FQNEAQ (reference sequence). Since all of the isolated RNA was reverse transcribed, expressed TCRB transcripts were what got sequenced. Profiled with immunoSEQ multiplex PCR; TCRdb holds only in-frame clones, not every one. Of just over 600,000 clones detected, roughly 16% appear once; the ten largest clones hold about 0.097%. This sequence joins TRBV7-9 and TRBJ2-1, with a tentative D call TRBD1 (5 bases). The sample consisted of naive CD4+ T cells from blood. This receptor was identified in a man aged 18 to 29 in good health. CDR3 amino acids: CASCETTRDEQFF. The CDR3 coding sequence is TGTGCCAGCTGTGAGACCACCAGGGATGAGCAGTTCTTC.